These 2 T cell receptor beta chains came from one sample sequenced in a study of human T cells and chemical hapten exposure. TCRdb re-analysed the RACE reads in MiXCR, keeping a single row per CDR3 protein. The sample holds some 400,000 distinct CDR3 sequences; more than 4.5% are singletons and the top ten take roughly 2.4%. Time point reported: patch test 1, 2 weeks after DPC sensitization. Regarding treatment: therapeutic diphenylcyclopropenone sensitization with weekly scalp DPC. The material was whole blood, obtained in connection with sensitization to the hapten diphenylcyclopropenone (DPC). The receptor source for this set is a woman aged 50 to 60 with alopecia areata. Some clones in this sample may be carry-over from other donors' samples.

A remark on this clonotype: This sequence may be a read error, since a much larger clone differs from it by one base. The genes are TRBV20-1 and TRBJ1-1; D is unclear. The CDR3 length is 12 residues. CDR1 and CDR2 from the germline V gene are DFQATT and SNEGSKA (reference sequence). Here the CDR3 reads CSAGDVRGEAFF. Here the CDR3 DNA reads TGCAGTGCTGGAGATGTCAGAGGTGAAGCTTTCTTT.

V and J are TRBV20-1 and TRBJ2-3, with 11 bases aligning to TRBD1. Germline lookup yields CDR1 DFQATT and CDR2 SNEGSKA (reference sequence). V dropped 5 bases and J dropped 3; count of bases not matched to a gene: 7. CDR3 length equals 15 residues. CDR3 amino acids: CSASGQGAWTDTQYF. The CDR3 DNA sequence: TGCAGTGCTTCTGGACAGGGGGCTTGGACAGATACGCAGTATTTT.